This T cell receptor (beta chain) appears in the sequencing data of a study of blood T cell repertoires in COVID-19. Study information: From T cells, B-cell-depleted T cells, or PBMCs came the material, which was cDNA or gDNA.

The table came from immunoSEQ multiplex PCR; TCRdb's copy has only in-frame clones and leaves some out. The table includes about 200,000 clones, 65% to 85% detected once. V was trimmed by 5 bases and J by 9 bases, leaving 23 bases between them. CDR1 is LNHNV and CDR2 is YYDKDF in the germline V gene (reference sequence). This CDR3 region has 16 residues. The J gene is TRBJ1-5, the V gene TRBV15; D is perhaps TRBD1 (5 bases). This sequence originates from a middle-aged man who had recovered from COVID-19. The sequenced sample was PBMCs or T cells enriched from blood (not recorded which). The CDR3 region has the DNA TGTGCCACCAGCCAGGATGACGTGGGGGGGAACCGGCCCCAGCATTTT. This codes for CATSQDDVGGNRPQHF.